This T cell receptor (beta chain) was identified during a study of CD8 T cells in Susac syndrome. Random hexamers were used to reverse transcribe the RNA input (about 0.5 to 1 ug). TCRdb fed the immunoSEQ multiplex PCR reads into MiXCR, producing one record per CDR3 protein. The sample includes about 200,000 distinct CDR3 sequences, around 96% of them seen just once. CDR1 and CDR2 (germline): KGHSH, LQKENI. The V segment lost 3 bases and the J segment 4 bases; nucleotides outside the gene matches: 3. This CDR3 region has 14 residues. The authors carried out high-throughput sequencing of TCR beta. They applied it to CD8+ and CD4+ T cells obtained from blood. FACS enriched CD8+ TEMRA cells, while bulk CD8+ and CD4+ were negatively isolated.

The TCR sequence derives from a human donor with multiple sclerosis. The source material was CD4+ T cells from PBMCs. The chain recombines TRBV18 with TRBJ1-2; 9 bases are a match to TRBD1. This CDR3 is CASSPGQGSYGYTF. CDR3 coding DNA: TGTGCCAGCTCACCGGGACAGGGAAGCTATGGCTACACCTTC.